This T cell receptor (beta chain) emerged from a study of breast tumors, draining lymph nodes, adjacent tissues. MiXCR, applied by TCRdb to the multiplex PCR reads, yields one record per CDR3 protein. The table shows nearly 110,000 distinct CDR3 sequences, with under 40% occurring only once. Whole-study results and caveats: Luminal-like breast cancer showed significantly higher tumor–nontumor repertoire similarity than basal-like. Tumor repertoires ranked between lymph nodes and nontumor tissue in diversity, with V and J gene preferences. Findings are consistent with lymph node origin and intratumoral expansion of most tumor T cells.

With regard to this clonotype: Its antigen is unknown.

CDR1 is LNHDA and CDR2 is SQIVND in the germline V gene (reference sequence). With 10 bases clipped from V and 4 bases from J, the junction kept 13 bases outside the gene matches. The CDR3 length is 15 residues. Breast cancer patients provided tissue from their axillary draining lymph nodes. Sequencing was carried out using axillary lymph node tissue. The chain employs TRBV19 and TRBJ2-7; 10 bases line up with TRBD1. This receptor was identified in a female donor with breast cancer. Some clones in this sample may be carry-over from other donors' samples. The CDR3 coding sequence is TGTGCCACCATTTTGACAGGGGGCGCTTTATACGAGCAGTACTTC. Protein sequence: CATILTGGALYEQYF.